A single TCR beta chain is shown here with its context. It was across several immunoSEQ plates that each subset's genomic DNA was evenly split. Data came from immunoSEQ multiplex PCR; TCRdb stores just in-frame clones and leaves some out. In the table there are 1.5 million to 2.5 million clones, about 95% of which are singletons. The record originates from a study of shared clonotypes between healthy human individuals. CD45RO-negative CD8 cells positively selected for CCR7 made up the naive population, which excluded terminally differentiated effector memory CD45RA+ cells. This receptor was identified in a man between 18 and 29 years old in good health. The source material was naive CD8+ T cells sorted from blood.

The DNA of the CDR3 is TGTGCCAGCAGACCGACCAACAACTATGGCTACACCTTC. Translating gives CASRPTNNYGYTF. The V call is TRBV5-8, the J call TRBJ1-2, with D hard to call. Trimming removed 5 bases at V and 2 bases at J, with 10 bases between. The CDR3 contains 13 residues. Germline CDR1 SGHTS, CDR2 YDEGEE.